This T cell receptor beta chain was captured by sequencing in a study of T-cell memory formation after mild COVID-19 (dated by TCRdb to about 2021). For context, the study as a whole: TCR sequence clusters from the two donors were largely donor specific. In a couple of donors, T-cell clones that expanded and contracted after mild COVID-19 were tracked by sequencing TCRalpha and TCRbeta repertoires over time. Two young, previously healthy adult volunteers, one female and one male, were included in the cohort. Results and caveats for the whole study, not just this receptor: From day 15 to 85, contracting clones showed balanced CD4/CD8 phenotypes, whereas a second wave of clones that expanded from day 15 to 37 leaned towards CD4+. The second-wave clones that peaked on day 37 were not confirmed to be SARS-CoV-2 specific. The detection of some responding clones in pre-infection memory suggests that pre-existing cross-reactive memory T cells joined the SARS-CoV-2 response. The study covered only a couple of mild cases, and larger cohorts including severe cases with pre-infection samples were considered necessary. Contracting CD4+ clones were located mainly in the CM and EM memory subsets, whereas CD8+ clones were found to be enriched in EMRA.

The sequencer listed for this sample is Illumina NovaSeq 6000. TCRalpha and TCRbeta cDNA libraries were built by 5'RACE with constant-segment primers, adding sample barcodes and unique molecular identifiers. Trizol reagent was used to extract RNA from every sample. The libraries were amplified in two PCR steps, and the second step added a second sample barcode and Illumina TruSeq adapters. Libraries were sequenced on an Illumina NovaSeq with 2 x 150 bp paired-end reads. In the source study's methods: Reads were demultiplexed and collapsed into UMI-guided consensus sequences with migec v1.2.7. Using mixcr v2.1.11, UMI consensuses were aligned to TRA and TRB V and J templates and then assembled into clonotypes. A clonotype was counted as expanded or contracted only when both edgeR and NoisET called the clonotype significant, with the noise models trained on biological replicates. For edgeR calls, the thresholds were a false discovery rate-adjusted p below 0.01 and a log2 fold-change of 1. PCA with hierarchical clustering of max-normalized trajectories of the 1000 most abundant clonotypes was used as exploratory dynamics analysis. Each responding clone was given a CD4 or CD8 phenotype based on the CD4+ and CD8+ repertoires, which had been sequenced separately. TCRdb reran the public reads through fastp at Q25 and MiXCR, keeping productive beta chains. CDR3 protein sequences are deduplicated, and each keeps its most common genes and DNA. The V and J calls and clone size are TCRdb's, not the authors'. Across this sample there are 500,000 to 650,000 distinct CDR3 sequences, with about 20% seen only once. The ten largest clones take up around 8.4% of the sample.

Ficoll-Paque density gradient centrifugation was the method used to isolate PBMCs. The CDR3 runs 14 residues from the cysteine to the phenylalanine. Just the 42-base CDR3 DNA is kept, in frame starting at base 1. The germline V gene (reference sequence) specifies MNHEY as CDR1 and SMNVEV as CDR2. Compared with germline, V lacks 4 bases and J lacks 4 bases; bases without a gene match: 6. As regards this clonotype: No cognate antigen has been identified for it. No per-base quality is available; no much larger clone lies one base away.

The specimen was PBMCs or a T cell subset sorted from them (not recorded which). The V gene is TRBV27 and the J gene is TRBJ1-2, and 7 bases in between align with TRBD1. The sequence derives from an adult woman who had mild COVID-19 (a few samples of this study predate the infection). The sample titles of this study are shuffled in the database, so cell type and time point are left out; the donor was told from shared clones. In nucleotides, the sequence is TGTGCCAGCAGTTCCCGGGACAGCGTCTATGGCTACACCTTC. Its product reads: CASSSRDSVYGYTF.